One and the same sample provided the 6 T cell receptor beta chains below, sequenced in a study of early stage breast cancer tumors. Here immunoSEQ multiplex PCR was the method, and the copy in TCRdb shows in-frame clones only, minus some. The sample lists some 58,000 clones; 60% to 85% were seen once. The sample taken for sequencing was blood. Receptors were obtained from a person aged 25 to 39 with breast cancer.

The genes are TRBV11-2 and TRBJ2-2, with D possibly matching TRBD1 (5 bases). This CDR3 spans 14 amino acids. Germline V gene sequence: CDR1 SGHAT, CDR2 FQNNGV. The V gene lost 5 bases and the J gene lost 2 bases, with 9 bases spanning the gap. The CDR3 nucleotides are TGTGCCAGCAGCCAGGGAACCAACACCGGGGAGCTGTTTTTT. Its protein is CASSQGTNTGELFF.

The V call is TRBV7-5, the J call TRBJ2-1; whether TRBD1, the table's D call, matches the DNA was not checked. TRBV7-5 is flagged as a pseudogene. This CDR3 has 13 amino acids. The CDR3 is CARSPEQAAEQFF. The CDR3 DNA is TGTGCCAGAAGCCCGGAACAGGCTGCTGAGCAGTTCTTC.

The chain has TRBV7-3 and TRBJ2-3; the D call may be TRBD1 or TRBD2 (5 bases each). CDR3 length: 16 residues. The germline CDR1 and CDR2 sequences are SGHTA and FQGTGA. Trimming removed 4 bases at V and 6 bases at J, with 20 bases between. The CDR3 loop reads CASSSLGQAEGDTQYF. In DNA form, the CDR3 reads TGTGCCAGCAGCTCTCTAGGGCAGGCTGAGGGGGATACGCAGTATTTT.

The chain recombines TRBV11-2 with TRBJ2-1; TRBD1 aligns across 9 bases. V shed 4 bases, J shed 3 bases, and the junction held 10 bases outside the gene matches. The CDR3 is 17 residues long. Germline V gives CDR1 SGHAT, CDR2 FQNNGV. CDR3 region: CASSSNPGQGDYNEQFF. The CDR3 bases are TGTGCCAGCAGCTCCAATCCGGGACAGGGAGACTACAATGAGCAGTTCTTC.

This clone is large in the sample. CDR3 region: CASSLVLRDEQFF. CDR3 in DNA: TGTGCCAGCAGCTTAGTTTTAAGGGATGAGCAGTTCTTC. The V call is TRBV7-9, the J call TRBJ2-1; D is undetermined. Germline V lookup: CDR1 SEHNR, CDR2 FQNEAQ (reference sequence). The length of the CDR3 is 13 residues. Trimming removed 1 base from V and 8 bases from J, with 9 bases in between.

The CDR3 region has the DNA TGTGCCAGCAGCTTAGGCCGGTGGACAGAGTACTCCTACGAGCAGTACTTC. Amino acids: CASSLGRWTEYSYEQYF. The chain recombines TRBV7-8 with TRBJ2-7; possible D gene TRBD1, 6 bases. The CDR3 runs to 17 residues. Germline V gene data show CDR1 as SGHVS and CDR2 as FQNEAQ. V was pared by 1 base and J by 0 bases, with 16 bases between.